This is a list of T cell receptor beta chains from one sample in a study of blood T cell repertoires in COVID-19. Repertoires were generated with immunoSEQ multiplex PCR, while TCRdb's copy carries only in-frame clones and drops some. This sample carries 200,000 to 250,000 clones, 70% to 90% of them seen once, and the ten largest clones take around 15%. The specimen sequenced was PBMCs or T cells enriched from blood (not recorded which). The origin of the receptors is a woman aged 45-65 years with acute COVID-19. The conserved cysteine and the conserved F or W are not part of the CDR3 here. Rows give clone size only sometimes, using once, few, many, or a class for an expanded clone.

>TRBV28|-
ASSRKPGATGSNQPQH
>TRBV20-1|-
SASRSTGDEKLF
>TRBV5-5|-
ASTLGTGPYEQY
>TRBV28|-
ASSLLQTGGQPQH
>TRBV16|-
ASSLRAGLPANEQF
>TRBV20-1|many
SAEVVKAF
>TRBV30|-
AWSVSGAGVQPQH
>TRBV4-2|few
ASSQVVPGLVYEQY
>TRBV18|-
ASFTQPLGTFRAF
>TRBV29-1|-
SVEGAGKTNTEAF
>TRBV3-1/TRBV3-2|-
ASSLSGQGETQY
>TRBV2|medium-sized
ASSGPKWTQGANGYT
>TRBV6-2/TRBV6-3|once
ASSYGTGSGYT
>TRBV7-9|-
ASSLMGLASIQY
>TRBV19|-
ASSPPVQALSDTQY